Below, one T cell receptor (beta chain) is given with its context. These data are taken from a study of control samples from healthy donors and cancer patients. The CDR3 spans 14 residues. Between the trimmed V and J ends, which lost 7 bases and 2 bases, there was a span of 15 bases. The germline gives CDR1 MDHEN, CDR2 SYDVKM. Produced via immunoSEQ multiplex PCR; TCRdb's table is partial and in-frame only. The data contain 350,000 to 450,000 clones, 80% to 95% of them singletons. This receptor was taken from a man aged 40-50 years with head and neck cancer. The V and J genes are TRBV28 and TRBJ2-7; D uncertain. The sequenced sample was PBMCs. The CDR3 is CASNQVARTYEQYF. CDR3 DNA: TGTGCCAGCAACCAGGTTGCCCGCACCTACGAGCAGTACTTC.